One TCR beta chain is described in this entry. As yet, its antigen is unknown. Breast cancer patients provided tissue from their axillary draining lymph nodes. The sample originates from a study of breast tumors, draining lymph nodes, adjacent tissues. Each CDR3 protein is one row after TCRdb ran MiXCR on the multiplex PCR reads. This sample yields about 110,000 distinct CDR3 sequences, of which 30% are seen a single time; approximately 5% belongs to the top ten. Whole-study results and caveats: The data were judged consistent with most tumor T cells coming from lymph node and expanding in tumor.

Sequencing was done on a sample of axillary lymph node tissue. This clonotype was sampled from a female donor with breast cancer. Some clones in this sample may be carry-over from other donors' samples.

In DNA form, the CDR3 reads TGTGCCAGCAGTTATGGGTCCAAGGGGCCTCAGCCCCAGCATTTT. Residues: CASSYGSKGPQPQHF. The chain is built from TRBV7-2 and TRBJ1-5; D perhaps matches TRBD1 (5 bases). CDR1 SGHTA and CDR2 FQGNSA come from the germline V gene. There are 15 residues in the CDR3. Trimming removed 6 bases at V and 6 bases at J, with 18 bases between.